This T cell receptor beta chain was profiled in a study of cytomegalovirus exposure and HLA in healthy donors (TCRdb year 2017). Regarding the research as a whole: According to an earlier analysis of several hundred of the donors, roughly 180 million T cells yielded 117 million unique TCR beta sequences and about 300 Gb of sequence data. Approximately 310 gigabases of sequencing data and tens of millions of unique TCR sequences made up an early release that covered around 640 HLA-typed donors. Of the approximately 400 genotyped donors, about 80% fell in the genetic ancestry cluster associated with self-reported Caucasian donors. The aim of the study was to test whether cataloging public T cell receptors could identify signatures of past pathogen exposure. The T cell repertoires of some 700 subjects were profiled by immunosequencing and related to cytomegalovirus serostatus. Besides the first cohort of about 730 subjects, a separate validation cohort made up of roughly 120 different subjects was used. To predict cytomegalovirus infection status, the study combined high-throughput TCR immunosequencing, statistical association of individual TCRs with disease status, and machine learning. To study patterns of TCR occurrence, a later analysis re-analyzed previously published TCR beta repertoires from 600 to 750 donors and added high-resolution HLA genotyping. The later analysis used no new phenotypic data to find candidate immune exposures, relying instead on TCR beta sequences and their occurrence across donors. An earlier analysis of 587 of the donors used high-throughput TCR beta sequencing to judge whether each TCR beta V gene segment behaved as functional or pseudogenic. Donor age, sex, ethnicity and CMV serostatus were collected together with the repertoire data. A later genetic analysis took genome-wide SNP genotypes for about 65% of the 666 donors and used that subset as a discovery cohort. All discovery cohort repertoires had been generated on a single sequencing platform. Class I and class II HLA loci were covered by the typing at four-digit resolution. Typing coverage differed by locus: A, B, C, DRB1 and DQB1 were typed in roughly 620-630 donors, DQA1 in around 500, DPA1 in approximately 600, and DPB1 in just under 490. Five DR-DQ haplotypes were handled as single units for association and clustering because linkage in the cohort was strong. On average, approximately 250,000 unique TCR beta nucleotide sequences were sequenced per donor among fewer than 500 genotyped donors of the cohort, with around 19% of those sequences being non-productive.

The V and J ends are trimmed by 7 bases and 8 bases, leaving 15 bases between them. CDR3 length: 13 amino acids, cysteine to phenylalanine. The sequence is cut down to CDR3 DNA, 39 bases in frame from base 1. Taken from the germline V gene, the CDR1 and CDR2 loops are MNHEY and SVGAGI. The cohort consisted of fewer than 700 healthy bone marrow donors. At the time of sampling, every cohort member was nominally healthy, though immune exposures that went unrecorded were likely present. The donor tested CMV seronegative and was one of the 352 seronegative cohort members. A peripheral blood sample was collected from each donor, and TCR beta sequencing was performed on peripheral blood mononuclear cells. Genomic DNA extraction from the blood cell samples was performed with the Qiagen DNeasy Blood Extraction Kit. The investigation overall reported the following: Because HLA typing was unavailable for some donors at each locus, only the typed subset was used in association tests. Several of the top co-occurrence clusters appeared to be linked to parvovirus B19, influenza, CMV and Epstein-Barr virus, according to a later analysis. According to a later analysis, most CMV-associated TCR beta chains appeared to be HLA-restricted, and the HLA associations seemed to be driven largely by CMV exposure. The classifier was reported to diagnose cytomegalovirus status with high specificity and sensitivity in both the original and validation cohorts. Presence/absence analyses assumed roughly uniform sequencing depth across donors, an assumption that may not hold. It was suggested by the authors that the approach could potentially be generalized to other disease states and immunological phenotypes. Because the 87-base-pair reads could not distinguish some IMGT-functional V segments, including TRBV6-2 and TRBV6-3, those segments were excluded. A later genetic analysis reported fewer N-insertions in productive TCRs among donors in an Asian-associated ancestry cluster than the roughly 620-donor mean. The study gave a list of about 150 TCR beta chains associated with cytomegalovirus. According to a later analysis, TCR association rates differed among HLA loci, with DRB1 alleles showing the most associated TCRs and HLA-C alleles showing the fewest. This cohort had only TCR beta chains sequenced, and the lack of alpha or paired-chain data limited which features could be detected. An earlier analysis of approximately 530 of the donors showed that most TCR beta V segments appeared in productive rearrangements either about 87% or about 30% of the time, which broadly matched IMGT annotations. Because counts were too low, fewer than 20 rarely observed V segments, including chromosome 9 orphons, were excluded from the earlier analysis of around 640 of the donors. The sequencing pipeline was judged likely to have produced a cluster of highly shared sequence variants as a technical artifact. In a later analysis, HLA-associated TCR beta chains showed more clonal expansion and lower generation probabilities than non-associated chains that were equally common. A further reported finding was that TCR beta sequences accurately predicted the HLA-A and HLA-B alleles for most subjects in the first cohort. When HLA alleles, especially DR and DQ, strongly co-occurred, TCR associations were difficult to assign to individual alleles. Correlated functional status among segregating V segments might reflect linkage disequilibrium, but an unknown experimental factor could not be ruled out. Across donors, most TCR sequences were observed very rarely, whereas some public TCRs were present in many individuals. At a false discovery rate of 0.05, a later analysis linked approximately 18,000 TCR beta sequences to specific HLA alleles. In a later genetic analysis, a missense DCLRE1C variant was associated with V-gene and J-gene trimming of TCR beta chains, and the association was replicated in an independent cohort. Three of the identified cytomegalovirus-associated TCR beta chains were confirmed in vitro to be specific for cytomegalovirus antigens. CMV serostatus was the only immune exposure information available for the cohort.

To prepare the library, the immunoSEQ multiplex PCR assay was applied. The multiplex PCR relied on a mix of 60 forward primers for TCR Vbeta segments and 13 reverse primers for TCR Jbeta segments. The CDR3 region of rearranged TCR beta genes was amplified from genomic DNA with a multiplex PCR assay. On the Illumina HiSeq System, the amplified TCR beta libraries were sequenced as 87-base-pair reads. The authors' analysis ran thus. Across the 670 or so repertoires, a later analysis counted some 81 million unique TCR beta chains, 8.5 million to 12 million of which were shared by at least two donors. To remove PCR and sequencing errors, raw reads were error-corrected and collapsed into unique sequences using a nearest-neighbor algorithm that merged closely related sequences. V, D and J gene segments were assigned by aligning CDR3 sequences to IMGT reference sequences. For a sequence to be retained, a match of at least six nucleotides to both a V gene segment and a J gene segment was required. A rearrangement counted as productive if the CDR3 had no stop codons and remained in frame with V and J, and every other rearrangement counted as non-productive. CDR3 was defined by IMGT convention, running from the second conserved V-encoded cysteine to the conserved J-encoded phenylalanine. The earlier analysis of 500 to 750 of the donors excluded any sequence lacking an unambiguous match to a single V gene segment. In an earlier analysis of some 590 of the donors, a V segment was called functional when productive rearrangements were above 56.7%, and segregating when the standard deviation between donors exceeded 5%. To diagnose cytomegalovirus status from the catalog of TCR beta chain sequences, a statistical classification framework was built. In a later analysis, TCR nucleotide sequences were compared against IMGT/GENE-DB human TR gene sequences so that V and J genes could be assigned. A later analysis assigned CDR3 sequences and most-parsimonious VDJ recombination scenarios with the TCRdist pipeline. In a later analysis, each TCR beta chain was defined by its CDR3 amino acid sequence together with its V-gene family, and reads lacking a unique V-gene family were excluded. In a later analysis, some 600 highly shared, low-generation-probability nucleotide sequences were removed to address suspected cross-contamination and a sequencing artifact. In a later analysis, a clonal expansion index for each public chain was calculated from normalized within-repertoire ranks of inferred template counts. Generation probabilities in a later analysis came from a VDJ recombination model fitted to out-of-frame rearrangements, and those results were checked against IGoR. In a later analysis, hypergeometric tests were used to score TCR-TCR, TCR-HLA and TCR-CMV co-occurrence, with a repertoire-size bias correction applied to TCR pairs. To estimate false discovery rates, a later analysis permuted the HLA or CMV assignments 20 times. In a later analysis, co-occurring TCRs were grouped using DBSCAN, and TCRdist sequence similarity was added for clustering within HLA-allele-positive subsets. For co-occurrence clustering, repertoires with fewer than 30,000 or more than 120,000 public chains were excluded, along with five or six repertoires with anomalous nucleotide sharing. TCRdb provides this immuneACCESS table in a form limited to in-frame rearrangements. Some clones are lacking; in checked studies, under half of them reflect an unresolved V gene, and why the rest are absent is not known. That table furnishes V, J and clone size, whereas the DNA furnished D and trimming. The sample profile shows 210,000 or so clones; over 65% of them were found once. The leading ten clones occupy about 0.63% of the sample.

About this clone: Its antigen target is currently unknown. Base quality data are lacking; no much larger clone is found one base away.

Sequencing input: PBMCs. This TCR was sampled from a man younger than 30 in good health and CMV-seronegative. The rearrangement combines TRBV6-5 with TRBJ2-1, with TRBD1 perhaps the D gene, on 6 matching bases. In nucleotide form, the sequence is TGTGCCAGCACAGGGGCTCCCAGCTATGAGCAGTTCTTC. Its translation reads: CASTGAPSYEQFF.